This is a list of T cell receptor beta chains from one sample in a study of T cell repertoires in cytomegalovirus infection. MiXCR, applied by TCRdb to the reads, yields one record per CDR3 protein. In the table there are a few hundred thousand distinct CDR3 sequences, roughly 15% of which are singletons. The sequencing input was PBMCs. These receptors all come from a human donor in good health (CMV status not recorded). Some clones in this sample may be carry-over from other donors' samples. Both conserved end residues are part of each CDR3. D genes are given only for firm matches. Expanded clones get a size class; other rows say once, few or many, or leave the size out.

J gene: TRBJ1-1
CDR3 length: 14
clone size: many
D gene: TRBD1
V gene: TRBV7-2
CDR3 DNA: TGTGCCAGCAGCCGACAGGGTTGGGACCCTGAAGCTTTCTTT
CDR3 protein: CASSRQGWDPEAFF

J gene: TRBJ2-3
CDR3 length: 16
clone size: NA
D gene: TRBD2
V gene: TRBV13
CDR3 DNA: TGTGCCAGCAGGCCTTCCGGGGGGGTTTTTGCAGATACGCAGTATTTT
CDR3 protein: CASRPSGGVFADTQYF

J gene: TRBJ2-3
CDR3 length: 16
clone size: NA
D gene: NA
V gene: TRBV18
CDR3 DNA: TGTGCCAGCTCACCACCGGGGAGCCGGGTGAGAGATACGCAGTATTTT
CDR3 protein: CASSPPGSRVRDTQYF

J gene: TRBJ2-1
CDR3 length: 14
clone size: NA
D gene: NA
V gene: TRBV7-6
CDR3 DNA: TGTGCCAGCAGCCTAACAGGGATTCCCGATGAGCAGTTCTTC
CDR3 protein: CASSLTGIPDEQFF

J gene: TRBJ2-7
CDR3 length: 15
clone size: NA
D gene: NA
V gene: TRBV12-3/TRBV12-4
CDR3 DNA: TGTGCCAGCAGTTTGTGGGGGGGGCCGACCTACGAGCAGTACTTC
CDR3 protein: CASSLWGGPTYEQYF

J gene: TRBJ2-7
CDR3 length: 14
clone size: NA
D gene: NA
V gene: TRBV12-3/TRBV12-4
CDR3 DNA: TGTGCCAGCAGTTTTATCGTCAGCTCCTACGAGCAGTACTTC
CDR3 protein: CASSFIVSSYEQYF

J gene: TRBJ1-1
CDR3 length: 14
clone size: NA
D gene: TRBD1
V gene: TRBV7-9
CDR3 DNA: TGTGCCAGCAGACACGGACAGGTGAACACTGAAGCTTTCTTT
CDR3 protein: CASRHGQVNTEAFF

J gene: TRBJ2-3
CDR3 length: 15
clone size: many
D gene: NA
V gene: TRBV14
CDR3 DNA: TGTGCCAGCAGCCAAGTTGGGTACCGAACAGATACGCAGTATTTT
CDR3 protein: CASSQVGYRTDTQYF

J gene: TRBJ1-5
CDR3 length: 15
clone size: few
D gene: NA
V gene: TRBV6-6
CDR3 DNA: TGTGCCAGCAGTTACTATACTACAGGGAATCAGCCCCAGCATTTT
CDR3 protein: CASSYYTTGNQPQHF

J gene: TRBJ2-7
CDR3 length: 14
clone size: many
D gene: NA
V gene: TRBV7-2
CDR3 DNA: TGTGCCAGCAGCTTGGACAGTTGGGTCTACGAGCAGTACTTC
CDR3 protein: CASSLDSWVYEQYF

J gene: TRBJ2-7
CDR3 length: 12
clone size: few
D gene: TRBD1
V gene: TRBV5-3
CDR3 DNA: TGTGCCGGTGTCCGGGACAGCTACGAGCAGTACTTC
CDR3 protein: CAGVRDSYEQYF

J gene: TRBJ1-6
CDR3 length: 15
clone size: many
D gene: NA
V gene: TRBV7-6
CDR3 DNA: TGTGCCAGCAGCCAGGGCCGAGTTGCAAATTCACCCCTCCACTTT
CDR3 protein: CASSQGRVANSPLHF

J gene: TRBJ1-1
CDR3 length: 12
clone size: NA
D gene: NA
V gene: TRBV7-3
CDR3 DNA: TGTGCCAGCAGCTTAGACCAGCTTGAAGCTTTCTTT
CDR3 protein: CASSLDQLEAFF

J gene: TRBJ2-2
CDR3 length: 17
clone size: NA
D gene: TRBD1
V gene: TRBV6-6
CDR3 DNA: TGTGCCAGCAGTTACTCGCCTCGGGACAGGGGGTCCGGGGAGCTGTTTTTT
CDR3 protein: CASSYSPRDRGSGELFF

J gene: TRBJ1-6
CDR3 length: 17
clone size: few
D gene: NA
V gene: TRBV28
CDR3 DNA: TGTGCCAGCAGTCGCGCCGTGGGGGGGACCAACAATTCACCCCTCCACTTT
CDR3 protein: CASSRAVGGTNNSPLHF

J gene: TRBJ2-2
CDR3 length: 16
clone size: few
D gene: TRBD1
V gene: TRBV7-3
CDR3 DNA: TGTGCCAGCAGCTTAAAGGACAGGGTAGCCACCGGGGAGCTGTTTTTT
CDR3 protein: CASSLKDRVATGELFF

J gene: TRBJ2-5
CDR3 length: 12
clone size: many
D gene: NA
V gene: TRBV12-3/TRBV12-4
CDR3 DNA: TGTGCCAGCAGATCGGAGGTGGAGACCCAGTACTTC
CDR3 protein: CASRSEVETQYF

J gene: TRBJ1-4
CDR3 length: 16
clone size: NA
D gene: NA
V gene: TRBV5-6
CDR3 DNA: TGTGCCAGCACCATCAGGGGAATGGGAACTAATGAAAAACTGTTTTTT
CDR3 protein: CASTIRGMGTNEKLFF

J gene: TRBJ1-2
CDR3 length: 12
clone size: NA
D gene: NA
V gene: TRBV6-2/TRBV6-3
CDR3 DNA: TGTGCCAGCAGTGAGCAAGACCGGCACTACACCTTC
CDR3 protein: CASSEQDRHYTF

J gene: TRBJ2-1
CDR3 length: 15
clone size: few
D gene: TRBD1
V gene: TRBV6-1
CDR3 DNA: TGTGCCAGCGGATACACAGGGGGTCTCTACAATGAGCAGTTCTTC
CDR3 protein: CASGYTGGLYNEQFF

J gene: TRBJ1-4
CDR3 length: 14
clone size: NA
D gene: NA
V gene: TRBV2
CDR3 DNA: TGTGCCAGCAGTGATCGGTCCTCACACGAAAAACTGTTTTTT
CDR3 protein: CASSDRSSHEKLFF

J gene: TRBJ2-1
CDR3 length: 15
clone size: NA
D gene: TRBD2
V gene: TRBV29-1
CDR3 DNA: TGCAGCGCTGAGCGGGGGGAAACCATATACAATGAGCAGTTCTTC
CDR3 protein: CSAERGETIYNEQFF

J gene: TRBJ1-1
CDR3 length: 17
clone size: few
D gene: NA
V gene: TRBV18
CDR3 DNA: TGTGCCAGCTCACTTGATGTCCCAACCCGGGGGAACACTGAAGCTTTCTTT
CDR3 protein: CASSLDVPTRGNTEAFF

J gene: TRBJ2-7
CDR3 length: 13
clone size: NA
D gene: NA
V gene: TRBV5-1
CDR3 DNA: TGCGCCAGCAGCCTGGTTGGGGTCTCGGCCCGGTACTTC
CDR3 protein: CASSLVGVSARYF

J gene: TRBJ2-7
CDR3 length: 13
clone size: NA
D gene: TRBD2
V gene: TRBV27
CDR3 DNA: TGTGCCAGCAAACTAGCGGGGGGGAACGAGCAGTACTTC
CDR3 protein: CASKLAGGNEQYF

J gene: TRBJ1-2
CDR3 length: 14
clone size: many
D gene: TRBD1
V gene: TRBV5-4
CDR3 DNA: TGTGCCAGCCAGGGGACAGGGGGAACAAGTGGCTACACCTTC
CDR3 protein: CASQGTGGTSGYTF

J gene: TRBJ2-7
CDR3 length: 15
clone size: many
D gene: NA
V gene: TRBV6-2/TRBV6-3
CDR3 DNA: TGTGCCAGCAGCAACCGGGGCAAGAGCTCCTACGAGCAGTACTTC
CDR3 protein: CASSNRGKSSYEQYF

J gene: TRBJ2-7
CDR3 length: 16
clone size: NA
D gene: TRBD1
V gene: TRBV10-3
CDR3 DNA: TGTGCCATCAGTGAAGGGACAGGGGGCCTTTTCTACGAGCAGTACTTC
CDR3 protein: CAISEGTGGLFYEQYF

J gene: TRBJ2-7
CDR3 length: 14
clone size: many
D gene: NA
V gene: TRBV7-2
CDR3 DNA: TGTGCCAGCACCATGGCCAGCGGAAACTACGAGCAGTACTTC
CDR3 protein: CASTMASGNYEQYF

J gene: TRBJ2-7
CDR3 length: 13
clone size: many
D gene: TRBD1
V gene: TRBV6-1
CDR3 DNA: TGTGCCAGCAGTGGTGACAGGGAATACGAGCAGTACTTC
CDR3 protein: CASSGDREYEQYF

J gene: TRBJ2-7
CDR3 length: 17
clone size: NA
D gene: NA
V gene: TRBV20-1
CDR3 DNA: TGCAGTGCTAGAGATCGGCGTACTCAATACAAGGCCTACGAGCAGTACTTC
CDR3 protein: CSARDRRTQYKAYEQYF